This is a list of T cell receptor beta chains from one sample in a study of post-analysis software for immune sequencing data. TCRdb reprocessed the PCR reads with MiXCR, giving one entry per CDR3 protein. The sample lists hundreds of thousands of distinct CDR3 sequences, roughly 40% seen once, with about 8% in the top ten. The specimen sequenced was blood. These receptors were collected from a girl between 2 and 10 years old with multiple sclerosis. CDR3s include the opening cysteine and the closing phenylalanine or tryptophan. D genes are given only for firm matches. Part of the rows lack a size; the others show once, few, many or a class for expanded clones.

d_gene: TRBD2; j_gene: TRBJ2-3; abundance: -; v_gene: TRBV29-1; CDR3nt: TGCAGCGTTGAAGGGGGCGGGAGAACAGATACGCAGTATTTT; CDR3aa: CSVEGGGRTDTQYF
d_gene: -; j_gene: TRBJ1-5; abundance: -; v_gene: TRBV12-3/TRBV12-4; CDR3nt: TGTGCCAGCAGCCGTACCGCCCAGCCCCAGCATTTT; CDR3aa: CASSRTAQPQHF
d_gene: -; j_gene: TRBJ1-2; abundance: -; v_gene: TRBV6-5; CDR3nt: TGTGCCAGCAGTTACAGGGCTCTAGCTAACTATGGCTACACCTTC; CDR3aa: CASSYRALANYGYTF
d_gene: -; j_gene: TRBJ2-5; abundance: few; v_gene: TRBV6-2/TRBV6-3; CDR3nt: TGTGCCAGCAGTCCCTCACTTCCGGGACTCCAAGAGACCCAGTACTTC; CDR3aa: CASSPSLPGLQETQYF
d_gene: TRBD1; j_gene: TRBJ1-2; abundance: -; v_gene: TRBV6-5; CDR3nt: TGTGCCAGCAGGTCTACCTGGGACAGGGGGCAAGGTGGCTACACCTTC; CDR3aa: CASRSTWDRGQGGYTF
d_gene: -; j_gene: TRBJ1-6; abundance: -; v_gene: TRBV27; CDR3nt: TGTGCCAGCAGCTCTATCTACCTTCGGTCCAATTTCTATAATTCACCCCTCCACTTT; CDR3aa: CASSSIYLRSNFYNSPLHF
d_gene: TRBD1; j_gene: TRBJ1-5; abundance: -; v_gene: TRBV12-3/TRBV12-4; CDR3nt: TGTGCCAGCAGTTTAGCACAGGGGGCGAGTCAGCCCCAGCATTTT; CDR3aa: CASSLAQGASQPQHF
d_gene: -; j_gene: TRBJ2-3; abundance: -; v_gene: TRBV5-1; CDR3nt: TGCGCCAGCACTTTGGTTGTGGGGAGAAGCACAGATACGCAGTATTTT; CDR3aa: CASTLVVGRSTDTQYF
d_gene: TRBD2; j_gene: TRBJ2-1; abundance: few; v_gene: TRBV4-1; CDR3nt: TGCGCCAGCAGTACTAGCGGGGGACTCCCCTACAATGAGCAGTTCTTC; CDR3aa: CASSTSGGLPYNEQFF
d_gene: TRBD1; j_gene: TRBJ1-2; abundance: -; v_gene: TRBV7-3; CDR3nt: TGTGCCAGCTCCGGGACAGGGGGCATCGGCTACACCTTC; CDR3aa: CASSGTGGIGYTF
d_gene: TRBD1; j_gene: TRBJ2-7; abundance: few; v_gene: TRBV5-1; CDR3nt: TGCGCCAGCAGCTTGGGACAGGGTCCCACCGAGCAGTACTTC; CDR3aa: CASSLGQGPTEQYF
d_gene: -; j_gene: TRBJ1-2; abundance: few; v_gene: TRBV7-2; CDR3nt: TGTGCCAGCAGCCGGAACCTCGGGTATGAAGCCGGGTCTGGCTACACCTTC; CDR3aa: CASSRNLGYEAGSGYTF
d_gene: -; j_gene: TRBJ1-5; abundance: -; v_gene: TRBV7-9; CDR3nt: TGTGCCAGCAGCTCATCGGACAGTAGCAATCAGCCCCAGCATTTT; CDR3aa: CASSSSDSSNQPQHF
d_gene: -; j_gene: TRBJ2-7; abundance: -; v_gene: TRBV29-1; CDR3nt: TGCAGCGTTGACACAGTCTCCTACGAGCAGTACTTC; CDR3aa: CSVDTVSYEQYF
d_gene: -; j_gene: TRBJ2-1; abundance: few; v_gene: TRBV24-1; CDR3nt: TGTGCCACCAGTGATTTGAAGGACAATGAGCAGTTCTTC; CDR3aa: CATSDLKDNEQFF
d_gene: -; j_gene: TRBJ2-7; abundance: -; v_gene: TRBV28; CDR3nt: TGTGCCAGCAGTTTAACCTCCGGGGCAGCTTACGAGCAGTACTTC; CDR3aa: CASSLTSGAAYEQYF
d_gene: -; j_gene: TRBJ2-7; abundance: -; v_gene: TRBV5-5; CDR3nt: TGTGCCAGCAGCTTGCCACCCTCGAGCTACGAGCAGTACTTC; CDR3aa: CASSLPPSSYEQYF
d_gene: -; j_gene: TRBJ2-5; abundance: few; v_gene: TRBV24-1; CDR3nt: TGTGCCACCAGTGATTTTGGGGCGACCCAGTACTTC; CDR3aa: CATSDFGATQYF
d_gene: -; j_gene: TRBJ1-5; abundance: -; v_gene: TRBV6-5; CDR3nt: TGTGCCAGCAATCGAGGCAGAGTCCTTCATCAGCCCCAGCATTTT; CDR3aa: CASNRGRVLHQPQHF
d_gene: -; j_gene: TRBJ2-5; abundance: -; v_gene: TRBV28; CDR3nt: TGTGCCAGCAGTCAATCCACAGGGATAGAGACCCAGTACTTC; CDR3aa: CASSQSTGIETQYF
d_gene: TRBD2; j_gene: TRBJ2-7; abundance: few; v_gene: TRBV4-1; CDR3nt: TGCGCCAGCAGCCAAGCTCCCTTGGGACTAAGGGCCTACGAGCAGTACTTC; CDR3aa: CASSQAPLGLRAYEQYF
d_gene: TRBD1; j_gene: TRBJ1-6; abundance: -; v_gene: TRBV28; CDR3nt: TGTGCCAGCAGTTGGACGATCAGACAGGGTCAAAATTCACCCCTCCACTTT; CDR3aa: CASSWTIRQGQNSPLHF
d_gene: -; j_gene: TRBJ2-7; abundance: -; v_gene: TRBV13; CDR3nt: TGTGCCAGCAGCTTCCGATACGACGAGCAGTACTTC; CDR3aa: CASSFRYDEQYF
d_gene: -; j_gene: TRBJ1-2; abundance: -; v_gene: TRBV27; CDR3nt: TGTGCCAGCAGTTTCACCCTGACGGTGAACTATGGCTACACCTTC; CDR3aa: CASSFTLTVNYGYTF
d_gene: -; j_gene: TRBJ2-1; abundance: few; v_gene: TRBV29-1; CDR3nt: TGCAGCGTTGAAGCTTCATATAATTTCGCCTACAATGAGCAGTTCTTC; CDR3aa: CSVEASYNFAYNEQFF
d_gene: -; j_gene: TRBJ2-6; abundance: few; v_gene: TRBV18; CDR3nt: TGTGCCAGCTCACCACGGACTACCCCTGGGGCCAACGTCCTGACTTTC; CDR3aa: CASSPRTTPGANVLTF
d_gene: -; j_gene: TRBJ1-2; abundance: few; v_gene: TRBV6-2/TRBV6-3; CDR3nt: TGTGCCAGCAGCCAGTTTCTAACTGATAGCTATGGCTACACCTTC; CDR3aa: CASSQFLTDSYGYTF
d_gene: -; j_gene: TRBJ2-1; abundance: -; v_gene: TRBV19; CDR3nt: TGTGCCAGTAGTATCGGGCTCCTGGGCGGGTCTTCCTACAATGAGCAGTTCTTC; CDR3aa: CASSIGLLGGSSYNEQFF
d_gene: TRBD1; j_gene: TRBJ1-6; abundance: -; v_gene: TRBV7-2; CDR3nt: TGTGCCAGCAGCCCACCGACAGGGAATAATTCACCCCTCCACTTT; CDR3aa: CASSPPTGNNSPLHF
d_gene: -; j_gene: TRBJ2-1; abundance: -; v_gene: TRBV28; CDR3nt: TGTGCCAGCAGCCCTATGGGTGCGGACACCTATTCCCGCTCCTACAATGAGCAGTTCTTC; CDR3aa: CASSPMGADTYSRSYNEQFF
d_gene: -; j_gene: TRBJ2-5; abundance: -; v_gene: TRBV7-2; CDR3nt: TGTGCCAGCAGCACCCAACAGGGGGGGGAGACCCAGTACTTC; CDR3aa: CASSTQQGGETQYF
d_gene: -; j_gene: TRBJ2-5; abundance: -; v_gene: TRBV20-1; CDR3nt: TGCAGTGCCAGAACTAGCCGGGAGACCCAGTACTTC; CDR3aa: CSARTSRETQYF
d_gene: -; j_gene: TRBJ2-3; abundance: -; v_gene: TRBV11-2; CDR3nt: TGTGCCAGCAGCTGGGGTCCCAAGGCAGATACGCAGTATTTT; CDR3aa: CASSWGPKADTQYF
d_gene: -; j_gene: TRBJ1-1; abundance: -; v_gene: TRBV12-3/TRBV12-4; CDR3nt: TGTGCCAGCAGTGTGGAGGGTCAGGGGAGCACTCAAGCTTTCTTT; CDR3aa: CASSVEGQGSTQAFF
d_gene: -; j_gene: TRBJ2-1; abundance: few; v_gene: TRBV4-2; CDR3nt: TGTGCCAGCAGCCAAGATAGGCGCGGTGAGCAGTTCTTC; CDR3aa: CASSQDRRGEQFF
d_gene: -; j_gene: TRBJ2-3; abundance: -; v_gene: TRBV20-1; CDR3nt: TGCAGTGTTCCCGGGGTTAGCACAGATACGCAGTATTTT; CDR3aa: CSVPGVSTDTQYF
d_gene: TRBD1; j_gene: TRBJ2-3; abundance: -; v_gene: TRBV5-6; CDR3nt: TGCGCCAGCAGCTTGTTTGGGACAGGCACACTTAGCACAGATACGCAGTATTTT; CDR3aa: CASSLFGTGTLSTDTQYF
d_gene: -; j_gene: TRBJ2-3; abundance: -; v_gene: TRBV5-1; CDR3nt: TGCGCCAGCAGCCCCCAGGACACAGATGCGCAGTATTTT; CDR3aa: CASSPQDTDAQYF
d_gene: -; j_gene: TRBJ1-2; abundance: few; v_gene: TRBV14; CDR3nt: TGTGCCAGCAGCCAAGTTATGGCCCCCGGGTATGGCTACACCTTC; CDR3aa: CASSQVMAPGYGYTF
d_gene: -; j_gene: TRBJ1-4; abundance: -; v_gene: TRBV5-6; CDR3nt: TGTGCCAGCAGCTCCTACTCGAAAAAACTGTTTTTT; CDR3aa: CASSSYSKKLFF
d_gene: -; j_gene: TRBJ2-5; abundance: few; v_gene: TRBV7-2; CDR3nt: TGTGCCAGCAGCTCCCGGGATCTCTTATCTTGGGAGACCCAGTACTTC; CDR3aa: CASSSRDLLSWETQYF
d_gene: -; j_gene: TRBJ2-1; abundance: few; v_gene: TRBV4-1; CDR3nt: TGCGCCAGCAGCCAAGCTCGGCGGGGAAGGTATGACAATGAGCAGTTCTTC; CDR3aa: CASSQARRGRYDNEQFF
d_gene: TRBD1; j_gene: TRBJ1-1; abundance: -; v_gene: TRBV5-5; CDR3nt: TGTGCCAGCAGAGTGGGACAGCTCAATATGAACACTGAAGCTTTCTTT; CDR3aa: CASRVGQLNMNTEAFF
d_gene: -; j_gene: TRBJ2-3; abundance: -; v_gene: TRBV19; CDR3nt: TGTGCCAGTAGTAAAGGGGACACAGATACGCAGTATTTT; CDR3aa: CASSKGDTDTQYF
d_gene: -; j_gene: TRBJ1-1; abundance: few; v_gene: TRBV11-3; CDR3nt: TGTGCCAGCAGCTTAACTCGCGACACTGAAGCTTTCTTT; CDR3aa: CASSLTRDTEAFF